A single count supports the clone carrying this TCR beta chain. The antigen is not known. The junction departs from the called germline gene at one end, perhaps through a read error. This sample's RNA came from whole unsorted tissue. This non-tumor lung sample came from over 3 cm beyond the tumor edge. Chemotherapy-naive patients with new lung cancer underwent thoracic surgery in China, August–November 2014. This entry belongs to a study of tumor and adjacent non-tumor tissue in lung cancer. Study in general: The cohort had around twelve adenocarcinoma, a couple of squamous cell and 1 small cell patients. Findings and limits, study-wide: Tumor TCR diversity, when higher, was linked to shorter survival. Significantly higher TCR diversity was found in tumor than normal lung.

TCRbeta libraries were built with three rounds of nested PCR, modified from ARM-PCR. TCRdb re-derived calls from the multiplex PCR reads in MiXCR, one entry per CDR3 protein. This table holds tens of thousands of distinct CDR3 sequences, 74% found once. Germline assignment: CDR1 SGHAT and CDR2 FQNNGV. The CDR3 totals 15 residues. The chain couples TRBV11-2 to TRBJ1-1; tentatively, D is TRBD1 (5 bases). Sequenced input: distant non-tumor lung tissue. The TCR sequence derives from a woman aged 55-75 years with non-small cell lung cancer. The CDR3 DNA reads TGTGCCAGCAGCTTAGAACCGGGGGGGAACAGTGAAACTTTCTTT. It specifies CASSLEPGGNSETFF.